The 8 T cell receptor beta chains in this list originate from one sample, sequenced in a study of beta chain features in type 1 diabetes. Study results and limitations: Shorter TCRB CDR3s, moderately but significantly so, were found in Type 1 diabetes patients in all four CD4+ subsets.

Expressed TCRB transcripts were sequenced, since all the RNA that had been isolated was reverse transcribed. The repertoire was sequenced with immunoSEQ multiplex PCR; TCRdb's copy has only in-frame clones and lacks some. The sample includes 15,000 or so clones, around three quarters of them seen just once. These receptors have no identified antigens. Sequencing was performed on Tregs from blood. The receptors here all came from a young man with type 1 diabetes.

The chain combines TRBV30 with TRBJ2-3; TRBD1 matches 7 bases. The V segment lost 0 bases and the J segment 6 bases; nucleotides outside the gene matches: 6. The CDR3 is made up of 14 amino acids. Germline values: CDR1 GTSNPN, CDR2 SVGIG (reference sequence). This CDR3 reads CAWSVRTGVDTQYF. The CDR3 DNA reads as TGTGCCTGGAGTGTACGAACAGGGGTGGATACGCAGTATTTT.

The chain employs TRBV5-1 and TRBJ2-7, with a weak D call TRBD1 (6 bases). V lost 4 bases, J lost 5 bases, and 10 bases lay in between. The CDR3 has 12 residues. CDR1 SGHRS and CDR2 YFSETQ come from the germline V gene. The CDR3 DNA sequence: TGCGCCAGCAGCGGGACACTCGACGAGCAGTACTTC. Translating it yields CASSGTLDEQYF.

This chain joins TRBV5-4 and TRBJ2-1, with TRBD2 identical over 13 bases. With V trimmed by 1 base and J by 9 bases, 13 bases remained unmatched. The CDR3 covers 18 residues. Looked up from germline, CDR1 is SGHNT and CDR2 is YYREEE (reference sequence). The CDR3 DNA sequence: TGTGCCAGCAGCTTGATGGGACTAGCGGGACCGGGGTTTGGTGAGCAGTTCTTC. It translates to CASSLMGLAGPGFGEQFF. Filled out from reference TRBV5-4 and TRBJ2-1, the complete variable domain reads ETGVTQSPTHLIKTRGQQVTLRCSSQSGHNTVSWYQQALGQGPQFIFQYYREEENGRGNFPPRFSGLQFPNYSSELNVNALELDDSALYLCASSLMGLAGPGFGEQFFGPGTRLTVL.

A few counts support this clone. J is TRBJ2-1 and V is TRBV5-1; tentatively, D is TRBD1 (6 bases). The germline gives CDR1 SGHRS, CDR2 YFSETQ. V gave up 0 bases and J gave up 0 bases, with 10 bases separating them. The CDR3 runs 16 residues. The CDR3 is CASSLAGDNSYNEQFF. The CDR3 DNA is TGCGCCAGCAGCTTGGCCGGGGACAACTCCTACAATGAGCAGTTCTTC. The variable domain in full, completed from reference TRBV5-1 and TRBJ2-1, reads KAGVTQTPRYLIKTRGQQVTLSCSPISGHRSVSWYQQTPGQGLQFLFEYFSETQRNKGNFPGRFSGRQFSNSRSEMNVSTLELGDSALYLCASSLAGDNSYNEQFFGPGTRLTVL.

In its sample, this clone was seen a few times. CDR3 sequence: CASSLGQTNTEAFF. CDR3 DNA sequence: TGTGCCAGCAGCCTCGGACAGACGAACACTGAAGCTTTCTTT. V is TRBV5-6 and J is TRBJ1-1, with D perhaps matching TRBD1 (6 bases). The CDR3 is 14 amino acids. Trimming took 4 bases from V and 1 from J, leaving 11 bases between them. The V gene's germline CDR1 is SGHDT and CDR2 YYEEEE.

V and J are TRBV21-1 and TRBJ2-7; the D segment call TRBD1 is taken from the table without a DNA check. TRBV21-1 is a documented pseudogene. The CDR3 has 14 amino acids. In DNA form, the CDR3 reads TGTGCCAGCTCCATTTTACAGGGGGACTACGAGCAGTACTTC. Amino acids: CASSILQGDYEQYF.

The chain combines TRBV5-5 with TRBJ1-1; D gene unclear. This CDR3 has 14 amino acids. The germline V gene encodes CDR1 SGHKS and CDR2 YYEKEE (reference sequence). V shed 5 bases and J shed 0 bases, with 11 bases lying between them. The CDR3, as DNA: TGTGCCAGCAGAACAGTATCCATGAACACTGAAGCTTTCTTT. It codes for CASRTVSMNTEAFF.

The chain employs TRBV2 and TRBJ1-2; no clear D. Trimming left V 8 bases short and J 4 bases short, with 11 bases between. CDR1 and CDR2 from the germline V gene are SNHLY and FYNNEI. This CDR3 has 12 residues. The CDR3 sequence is CASSQEGYGYTF. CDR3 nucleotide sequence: TGTGCCAGCTCCCAGGAGGGCTATGGCTACACCTTC.